The source of this TCR beta chain is a study of blood T cell repertoires in COVID-19. Study-wide background: Samples taken during acute and convalescent COVID-19 were collected in the United States, Italy and Spain. Sources were T cells, B-cell-depleted T cells, or PBMCs; the material itself was cDNA or gDNA.

Original methodology: The authors estimated nucleated cell counts from reference gene primer amplification. Sequencing used immunoSEQ multiplex PCR; TCRdb keeps in-frame clones, though not all of them. That table furnishes V, J and clone size, whereas the DNA furnished D and trimming. The repertoire holds over 110,000 clones, with 80% to 90% as singletons. Germline lookup yields CDR1 SGHRS and CDR2 YFSETQ. Trimming shortened V by 2 bases and J by 7 bases, and 10 bases separated the two germline ends. The CDR3 has 13 residues. This sequence was found in a woman aged 45-65 years with acute or convalescent COVID-19. The J gene is TRBJ1-5, the V gene TRBV5-1, with D unresolved. Sequenced input: peripheral blood. Here the CDR3 reads CASSLGRNQPQHF. The CDR3, as DNA: TGCGCCAGCAGCTTAGGGAGAAACCAGCCCCAGCATTTT.